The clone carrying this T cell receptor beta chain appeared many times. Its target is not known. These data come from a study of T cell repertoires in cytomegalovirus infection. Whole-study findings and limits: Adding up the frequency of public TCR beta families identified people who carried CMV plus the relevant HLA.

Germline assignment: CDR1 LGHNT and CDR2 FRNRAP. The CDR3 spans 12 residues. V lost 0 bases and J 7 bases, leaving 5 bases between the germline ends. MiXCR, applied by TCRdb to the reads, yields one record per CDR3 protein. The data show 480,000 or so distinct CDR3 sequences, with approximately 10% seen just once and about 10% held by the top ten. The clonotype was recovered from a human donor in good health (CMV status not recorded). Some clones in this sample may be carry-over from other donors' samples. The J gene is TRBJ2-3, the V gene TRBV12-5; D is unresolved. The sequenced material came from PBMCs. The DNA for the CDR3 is TGTGCTAGTGGTTTGGTAACAAATACGCAGTATTTT. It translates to CASGLVTNTQYF.